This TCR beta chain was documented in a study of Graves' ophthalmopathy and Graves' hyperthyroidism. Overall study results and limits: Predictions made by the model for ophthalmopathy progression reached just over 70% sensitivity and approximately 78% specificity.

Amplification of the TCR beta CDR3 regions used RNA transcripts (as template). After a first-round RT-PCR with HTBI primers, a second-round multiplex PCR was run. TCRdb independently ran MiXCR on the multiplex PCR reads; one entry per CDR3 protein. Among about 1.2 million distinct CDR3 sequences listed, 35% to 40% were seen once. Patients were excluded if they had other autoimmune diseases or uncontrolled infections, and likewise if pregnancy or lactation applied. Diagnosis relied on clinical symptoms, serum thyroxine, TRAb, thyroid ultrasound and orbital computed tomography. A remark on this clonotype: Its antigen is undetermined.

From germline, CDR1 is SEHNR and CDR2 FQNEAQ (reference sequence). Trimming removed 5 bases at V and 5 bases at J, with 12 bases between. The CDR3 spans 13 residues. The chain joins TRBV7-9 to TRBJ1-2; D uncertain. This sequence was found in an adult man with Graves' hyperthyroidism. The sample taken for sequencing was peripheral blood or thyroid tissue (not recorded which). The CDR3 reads CASSRGLRYGYTF. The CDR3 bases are TGTGCCAGCAGCCGAGGGCTTAGATATGGCTACACCTTC.